This T cell receptor beta chain appears in the sequencing data of a study of OX40 agonist ivuxolimab in advanced cancers. CDR3 length: 16 residues. Germline-derived CDR1 and CDR2 are SEHNR and FQNEAQ (reference sequence). J gave up 3 bases and V 3 bases, and 7 bases lay outside the gene matches. Sequencing was performed with immunoSEQ multiplex PCR; in TCRdb, only in-frame clones are kept and a portion is missing. Of 55,000 to 80,000 clones listed, about four fifths are singletons. The source of this sequence is an adult with an advanced solid tumor such as melanoma, head and neck, liver or kidney cancer. The chain links TRBV7-9 to TRBJ2-3; 9 bases match TRBD1. This sample comprised CD4+ or CD8+ T cells sorted from blood, obtained in a trial of the OX40 agonist ivuxolimab. The CDR3 nucleotides are TGTGCCAGCAGCTTTACAGGGGGCGAATGGACAGATACGCAGTATTTT. Protein sequence: CASSFTGGEWTDTQYF.